This entry lists 27 T cell receptor beta chains sequenced from one sample in a study of cytomegalovirus exposure and HLA in healthy donors (dated by TCRdb to the late 2010s). The receptor library was made with the immunoSEQ multiplex PCR assay. The multiplex PCR relied on a mix of 60 forward primers for TCR Vbeta segments and 13 reverse primers for TCR Jbeta segments. TCRdb obtained this table from immuneACCESS and retained in-frame rearrangements with V and J assigned. These tables miss some clones; where compared with another copy, unresolved V genes account for less than half of the shortfall, and the remainder is unexplained. This sample's table carries roughly 65,000 clones. The top ten constitute approximately 15% of the sample. The specimen was PBMCs. The receptors were sampled from a boy aged 5-17 years in good health and CMV-seronegative.

This sequence joins TRBV10-1 and TRBJ2-3; tentatively, D is TRBD1 (6 bases). The V end lost 4 bases, the J end lost 6 bases, and 20 bases lay between the germline ends. The V gene's germline CDR1 is WNHNN and CDR2 SYGVQD (reference sequence). The CDR3 sequence is 16 residues long. DNA of the CDR3: TGCGCCAGCAGTGCCACCGGGACAACCAAAATGGATACGCAGTATTTT. Its protein product is CASSATGTTKMDTQYF.

This sequence joins TRBV5-1 and TRBJ1-2, with D hard to call. The CDR3 length is 14 residues. V shed 0 bases and J shed 4 bases, with 10 bases lying between them. Germline values: CDR1 SGHRS, CDR2 YFSETQ. The CDR3 DNA reads as TGCGCCAGCAGCTTGGGCCAGGAGGCCTATGGCTACACCTTC. It is translated as CASSLGQEAYGYTF.

This chain links TRBV7-9 with TRBJ2-7; the D gene is possibly TRBD1 (5 bases). The CDR3 covers 14 residues. Germline V gene lookup returns CDR1 SEHNR and CDR2 FQNEAQ (reference sequence). Trimming shortened V by 5 bases and J by 0 bases, and 11 bases separated the two germline ends. CDR3 bases: TGTGCCAGCAGCGAACAGGAAAGCTCCTACGAGCAGTACTTC. It translates to CASSEQESSYEQYF.

The genes are TRBV6-5 and TRBJ1-4, with D hard to call. The CDR3 contains 15 residues. V was shortened by 5 bases and J by 0 bases, with 10 bases between the two germline ends. The V gene's germline CDR1 is MNHEY and CDR2 SVGAGI. Written as DNA, the CDR3 is TGTGCCAGCAGTCCCCTGAGTACAACTAATGAAAAACTGTTTTTT. Translating it yields CASSPLSTTNEKLFF.

The CDR3 DNA reads TGTGCCAGCAGGCACCTCGTGACAGGGAACACTGAAGCTTTCTTT. Translated, it gives CASRHLVTGNTEAFF. The chain carries TRBV11-2 and TRBJ1-1, with D maybe TRBD1 (6 bases). V was shortened by 6 bases and J by 1 base, with 15 bases between the two germline ends. Germline CDR1 is SGHAT and CDR2 is FQNNGV. This CDR3 is built from 15 residues.

This rearrangement joins TRBV27 to TRBJ1-2; D call uncertain. V lost 5 bases and J lost 0, with 10 bases in between. From germline, CDR1 is MNHEY and CDR2 SMNVEV (reference sequence). The CDR3 consists of 14 residues. CDR3 residues: CASSTVDANYGYTF. CDR3 DNA: TGTGCCAGCAGTACCGTAGATGCTAACTATGGCTACACCTTC.

The chain combines TRBV2 with TRBJ1-1, with D hard to call. Germline CDR1 is SNHLY and CDR2 is FYNNEI. The V gene lost 11 bases and the J gene lost 4 bases, with 17 bases spanning the gap. This CDR3 region has 13 residues. The CDR3 sequence: CAGGVRSSTEAFF. The CDR3, as DNA: TGTGCCGGCGGGGTTCGGTCCTCCACTGAAGCTTTCTTT.

V is TRBV5-6 and J is TRBJ1-5, with 7 bases fitting TRBD1. The V segment lost 0 bases and the J segment 5 bases; nucleotides outside the gene matches: 2. Looked up from germline, CDR1 is SGHDT and CDR2 is YYEEEE. CDR3 length equals 14 residues. The CDR3 reads CASSLDRGDQPQHF. The DNA for the CDR3 is TGTGCCAGCAGCTTGGACAGGGGAGATCAGCCCCAGCATTTT.

The V gene is TRBV15, the J gene TRBJ1-2; 8 nucleotides align to TRBD1. The J segment lost 4 bases and the V segment lost 7 bases, leaving 5 bases of the junction unmatched. This CDR3 spans 13 amino acids. The germline CDR1 and CDR2 sequences are LNHNV and YYDKDF (reference sequence). DNA of the CDR3: TGTGCCACCACAGGGGGCGAACCCTATGGCTACACCTTC. This encodes CATTGGEPYGYTF.

CDR3 amino acids: CAWSIRGSSYNEQFF. The CDR3 nucleotides read TGTGCCTGGAGTATACGGGGGAGCTCCTACAATGAGCAGTTCTTC. The chain is built from TRBV30 and TRBJ2-1; D perhaps matches TRBD2 (6 bases). The length of the CDR3 is 15 residues. V was cut by 2 bases and J by 0 bases, with 11 bases left in between. CDR1 and CDR2 from the germline V gene are GTSNPN and SVGIG (reference sequence). Drawing the rest from reference TRBV30 and TRBJ2-1, the complete variable domain is SQTIHQWPATLVQPVGSPLSLECTVEGTSNPNLYWYRQAAGRGLQLLFYSVGIGQISSEVPQNLSASRPQDRQFILSSKKLLLSDSGFYLCAWSIRGSSYNEQFFGPGTRLTVL.

The rearrangement links TRBV11-2 to TRBJ1-1, with 9 bases lining up with TRBD1. The V gene end was trimmed by 2 bases and the J gene end by 10 bases; junction bases not matched to a gene: 11. There are 15 residues in the CDR3. Germline CDR1 and CDR2: SGHAT and FQNNGV. CDR3 in amino acids: CASSLSRDRVCAAFF. DNA for the CDR3: TGTGCCAGCAGCTTAAGCCGGGACAGGGTGTGCGCAGCTTTCTTT.

This sequence joins TRBV6-5 and TRBJ2-5; D remains unclear. CDR3 length equals 11 residues. CDR1 and CDR2 (germline): MNHEY, SVGAGI. Trimming took 3 bases from V and 7 from J, leaving 6 bases between them. The CDR3 protein is CASSYVATQYF. Here the CDR3 DNA reads TGTGCCAGCAGTTATGTAGCGACCCAGTACTTC.

This chain connects TRBV7-9 to TRBJ2-6, with 9 bases that match TRBD1. Germline trimming cut 5 bases from V and 0 bases from J; bases unmatched to any gene: 11. Germline values: CDR1 SEHNR, CDR2 FQNEAQ (reference sequence). The CDR3 totals 19 residues. CDR3 sequence: CASSGRQGVYGSGANVLTF. DNA of the CDR3: TGTGCCAGCAGCGGTCGACAGGGGGTGTATGGCTCTGGGGCCAACGTCCTGACTTTC.

This chain uses TRBV2 with TRBJ1-5, with 8 bases that match TRBD1. The CDR3 runs to 14 residues. Germline V gene lookup returns CDR1 SNHLY and CDR2 FYNNEI. After removal of 1 base from V and 4 bases from J, the junction contained 0 bases not matched to a gene. CDR3 region: CASSEGTGNQPQHF. CDR3 nucleotide sequence: TGTGCCAGCAGTGAAGGGACAGGGAATCAGCCCCAGCATTTT.

J is TRBJ1-5 and V is TRBV10-2, with D possibly TRBD1 on 6 matching bases. The CDR3 is 16 amino acids. V dropped 5 bases and J dropped 5 bases, with 19 bases sitting between them. In germline, CDR1 is WSHSY, CDR2 SAAADI. The CDR3 region is CASSQAKTGSHQPQHF. CDR3 DNA: TGCGCCAGCAGTCAAGCTAAGACAGGATCCCATCAGCCCCAGCATTTT.

This chain joins TRBV7-2 and TRBJ2-3, with TRBD2 identical over 10 bases. V lost 5 bases and J lost 0; bases outside the gene matches: 11. CDR3 length equals 18 residues. CDR1 and CDR2 from the germline V gene are SGHTA and FQGNSA. The CDR3 is CASSPIAGGETSTDTQYF. Written as DNA, the CDR3 is TGTGCCAGCAGCCCAATAGCGGGGGGAGAAACTAGCACAGATACGCAGTATTTT.

The gene calls are TRBV29-1 and TRBJ1-5, with D possibly being TRBD1 (5 bases). Germline lookup yields CDR1 SQVTM and CDR2 ANQGSEA. Trimming stripped 6 bases from V and 6 bases from J, with 15 bases between. The CDR3 is made up of 13 amino acids. The CDR3 sequence: CSVGTGEVQPQHF. CDR3 sequence (DNA): TGCAGCGTCGGCACAGGAGAGGTTCAGCCCCAGCATTTT.

As concerns this clone: Germline and junction disagree at one end, which may indicate a read error. V and J are TRBV6-5 and TRBJ1-1, with 8 bases identical to TRBD1. The CDR3 contains 15 residues. CDR1 is MNHEY, CDR2 SVGAGI, per germline. CDR3 coding DNA: TGTGCCAGCAGTCCGGGAACGGGGGCAGGGGGCAAGAGGATCTTT. This encodes CASSPGTGAGGKRIF.

The chain has TRBV6-1 and TRBJ2-7; TRBD1 matches 7 bases. This CDR3 has 16 residues. V was pared by 6 bases and J by 0 bases, with 11 bases of the junction left unmatched. Looked up from germline, CDR1 is MNHNS and CDR2 is SASEGT. The chain's CDR3 is CASSEQGLGNSYEQYF. The CDR3 nucleotides read TGTGCCAGCAGCGAACAGGGGTTGGGGAACTCCTACGAGCAGTACTTC.

CDR3 coding DNA: TGTGCCAGCAGTGACCCGGGACAGCCGAACACTGAAGCTTTCTTT. Its protein is CASSDPGQPNTEAFF. The chain is built from TRBV6-1 and TRBJ1-1; TRBD1 matches at 7 bases. Trimming cost V 3 bases and J 1 base; bases outside gene matches: 5. This CDR3 has 15 residues. Germline V gene data show CDR1 as MNHNS and CDR2 as SASEGT.

The V gene is TRBV27, the J gene TRBJ1-1, with D perhaps matching TRBD1 (5 bases). Germline loops: CDR1 MNHEY, CDR2 SMNVEV (reference sequence). V gave up 6 bases and J gave up 4 bases, with 9 bases separating them. This CDR3 spans 12 amino acids. The CDR3 nucleotides are TGTGCCAGCAGCGGGGGTGGCACTGAAGCTTTCTTT. Translated, it gives CASSGGGTEAFF.

V usage is TRBV30 and J usage is TRBJ1-1, with D maybe TRBD1 (5 bases). The CDR3 runs 15 residues. CDR1 and CDR2 (germline): GTSNPN, SVGIG (reference sequence). V lost 3 bases and J lost 4, with 18 bases in between. The DNA for the CDR3 is TGTGCCTGGAGCCCAGGACGGCAGGGTCCCACTGAAGCTTTCTTT. This gives the protein CAWSPGRQGPTEAFF.

The J gene is TRBJ1-1, the V gene TRBV4-1; D unclear. The CDR3 has 12 amino acids. Trimming took off 6 bases at V and 3 bases at J, with 8 bases between the two ends. Germline loops: CDR1 MGHRA, CDR2 YSYEKL. This CDR3 reads CASSRVDTEAFF. CDR3 sequence (DNA): TGCGCCAGCAGTCGCGTGGACACTGAAGCTTTCTTT.

The chain employs TRBV6-5 and TRBJ2-7; TRBD2 matches at 9 bases. The CDR3 has 14 residues. Germline loops: CDR1 MNHEY, CDR2 SVGAGI. V gave up 5 bases and J gave up 0 bases; unmatched junction bases: 2. The DNA for the CDR3 is TGTGCCAGCAGTCGGACTAGCGACTCCTACGAGCAGTACTTC. As protein: CASSRTSDSYEQYF.

V and J are TRBV27 and TRBJ1-5; 9 bases align to TRBD1. Germline loops: CDR1 MNHEY, CDR2 SMNVEV (reference sequence). The length of the CDR3 is 15 residues. J was trimmed by 4 bases and V by 5 bases; bases with no gene match: 6. The CDR3 bases are TGTGCCAGCAGTGGGGGACAGGGCCCTAATCAGCCCCAGCATTTT. Its protein product is CASSGGQGPNQPQHF.

Notes on this clone: This same CDR3 is encoded by further DNA sequences in the sample. The rearrangement uses TRBV18 and TRBJ1-1; 8 nucleotides agree with TRBD1. The CDR3 length is 13 residues. J gave up 3 bases and V 3 bases, and 0 bases lay outside the gene matches. In germline, CDR1 is KGHSH, CDR2 LQKENI. CDR3 protein: CASSPGQDTEAFF. The DNA for the CDR3 is TGTGCCAGCTCACCGGGACAGGACACTGAAGCTTTCTTT.

The chain links TRBV14 to TRBJ1-2, with D unclear. V was clipped by 4 bases and J by 2 bases, with 5 bases between them. CDR3 length: 12 amino acids. Germline loops: CDR1 SGHDN, CDR2 FVKESK. The CDR3 loop is CASSPGNYGYTF. CDR3 sequence (DNA): TGTGCCAGCAGCCCAGGAAACTATGGCTACACCTTC.